This TCR beta chain was sequenced in a study of cytomegalovirus exposure and HLA in healthy donors. Broader study findings: CMV antigen specificity of three CMV-associated chains was confirmed in vitro.

Primers for the PCR totalled 60 Vbeta and 13 Jbeta. Generated by immunoSEQ multiplex PCR, the TCRdb table keeps only in-frame clones and is missing some. The table lists 60,000 or so clones. For this clone: The antigen is undetermined.

What was sequenced was PBMCs. The clonotype comes from a woman aged 18-29 years in good health and CMV-seronegative.

The CDR3 is CASTISGGPYEQYF. DNA for the CDR3: TGTGCCAGCACCATTAGCGGGGGGCCCTACGAGCAGTACTTC. V usage is TRBV6-1 and J usage is TRBJ2-7; 10 bases map to TRBD2. With 7 bases clipped from V and 2 bases from J, the junction kept 5 bases outside the gene matches. The CDR3 extends over 14 amino acids. Germline lookup yields CDR1 MNHNS and CDR2 SASEGT.